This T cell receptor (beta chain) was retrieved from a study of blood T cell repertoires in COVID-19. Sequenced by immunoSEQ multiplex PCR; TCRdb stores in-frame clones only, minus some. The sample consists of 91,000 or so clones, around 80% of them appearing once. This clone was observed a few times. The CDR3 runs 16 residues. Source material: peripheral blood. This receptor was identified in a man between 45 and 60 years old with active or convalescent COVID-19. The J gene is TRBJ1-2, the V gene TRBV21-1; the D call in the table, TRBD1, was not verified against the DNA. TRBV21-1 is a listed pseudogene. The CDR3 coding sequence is TGTGCCAGCAGCAGTTGGGGACAGGGGGATAGCTATGGCTACACCTTC. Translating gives CASSSWGQGDSYGYTF.